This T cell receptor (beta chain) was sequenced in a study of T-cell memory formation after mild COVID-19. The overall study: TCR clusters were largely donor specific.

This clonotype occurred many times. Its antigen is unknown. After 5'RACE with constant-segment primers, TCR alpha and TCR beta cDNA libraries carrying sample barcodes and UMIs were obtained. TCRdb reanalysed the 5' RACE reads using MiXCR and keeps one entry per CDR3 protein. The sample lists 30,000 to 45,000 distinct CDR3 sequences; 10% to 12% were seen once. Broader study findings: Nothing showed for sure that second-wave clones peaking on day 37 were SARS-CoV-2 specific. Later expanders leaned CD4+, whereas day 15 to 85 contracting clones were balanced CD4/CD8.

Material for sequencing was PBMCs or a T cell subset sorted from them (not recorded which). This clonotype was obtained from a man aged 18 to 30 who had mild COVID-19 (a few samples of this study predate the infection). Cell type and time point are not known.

The CDR3, as DNA: TGCGCCAGCAGCTTGGCTGGGGGGCACGGAAACACCATATATTTT. Its translation: CASSLAGGHGNTIYF. This chain connects TRBV5-1 to TRBJ1-3; weak D call: TRBD1 (6 bases). CDR1 and CDR2 from the germline V gene are SGHRS and YFSETQ. CDR3 length: 15 residues. The V and J ends lost 0 bases and 4 bases respectively, with 11 bases between them.